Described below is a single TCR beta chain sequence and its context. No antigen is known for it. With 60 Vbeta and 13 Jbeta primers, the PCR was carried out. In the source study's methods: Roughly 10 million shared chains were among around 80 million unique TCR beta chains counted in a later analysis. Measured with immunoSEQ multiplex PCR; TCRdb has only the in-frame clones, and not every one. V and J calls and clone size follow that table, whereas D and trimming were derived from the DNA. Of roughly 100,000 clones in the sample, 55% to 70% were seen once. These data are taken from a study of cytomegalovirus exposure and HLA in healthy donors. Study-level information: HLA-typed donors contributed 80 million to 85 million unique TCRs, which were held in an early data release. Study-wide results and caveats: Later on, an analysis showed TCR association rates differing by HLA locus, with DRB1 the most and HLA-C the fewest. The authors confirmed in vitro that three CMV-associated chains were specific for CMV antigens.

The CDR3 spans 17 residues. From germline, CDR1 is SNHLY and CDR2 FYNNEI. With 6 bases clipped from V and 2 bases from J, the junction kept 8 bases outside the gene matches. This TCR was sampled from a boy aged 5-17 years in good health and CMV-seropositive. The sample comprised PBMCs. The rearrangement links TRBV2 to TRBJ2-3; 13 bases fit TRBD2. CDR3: CASSGIGLAGATDTQYF. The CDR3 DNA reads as TGTGCCAGCAGCGGGATAGGACTAGCGGGAGCCACAGATACGCAGTATTTT. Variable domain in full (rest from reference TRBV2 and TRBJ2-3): EPEVTQTPSHQVTQMGQEVILRCVPISNHLYFYWYRQILGQKVEFLVSFYNNEISEKSEIFDDQFSVERPDGSNFTLKIRSTKLEDSAMYFCASSGIGLAGATDTQYFGPGTRLTVL.